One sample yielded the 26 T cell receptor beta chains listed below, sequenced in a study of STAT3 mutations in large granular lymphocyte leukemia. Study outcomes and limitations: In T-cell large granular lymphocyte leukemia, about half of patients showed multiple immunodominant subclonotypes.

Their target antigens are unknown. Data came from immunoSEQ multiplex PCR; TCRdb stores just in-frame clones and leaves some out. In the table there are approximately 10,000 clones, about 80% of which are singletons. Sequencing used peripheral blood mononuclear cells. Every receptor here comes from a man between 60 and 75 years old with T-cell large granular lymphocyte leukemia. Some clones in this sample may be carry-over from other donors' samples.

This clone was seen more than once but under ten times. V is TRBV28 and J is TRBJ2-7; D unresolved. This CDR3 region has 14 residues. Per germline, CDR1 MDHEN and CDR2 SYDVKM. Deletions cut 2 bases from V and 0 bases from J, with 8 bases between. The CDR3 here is CASSLAGSSYEQYF. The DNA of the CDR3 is TGTGCCAGCAGTTTAGCCGGCTCCTCCTACGAGCAGTACTTC.

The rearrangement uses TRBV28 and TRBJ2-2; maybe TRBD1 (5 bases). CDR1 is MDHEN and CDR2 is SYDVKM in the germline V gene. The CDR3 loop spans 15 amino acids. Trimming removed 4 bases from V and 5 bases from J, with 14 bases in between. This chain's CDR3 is CASSSGARLTGELFF. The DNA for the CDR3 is TGTGCCAGCAGTTCTGGGGCAAGGTTGACCGGGGAGCTGTTTTTT. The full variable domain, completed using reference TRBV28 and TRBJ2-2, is DVKVTQSSRYLVKRTGEKVFLECVQDMDHENMFWYRQDPGLGLRLIYFSYDVKMKEKGDIPEGYSVSREKKERFSLILESASTNQTSMYLCASSSGARLTGELFFGEGSRLTVL.

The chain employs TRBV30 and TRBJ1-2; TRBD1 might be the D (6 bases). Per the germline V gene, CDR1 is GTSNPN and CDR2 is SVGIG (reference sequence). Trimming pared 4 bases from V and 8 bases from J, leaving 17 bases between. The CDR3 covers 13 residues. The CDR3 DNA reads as TGTGCCTGGAATTCCGGGGGCGCCTACGGCTACACCTTC. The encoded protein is CAWNSGGAYGYTF.

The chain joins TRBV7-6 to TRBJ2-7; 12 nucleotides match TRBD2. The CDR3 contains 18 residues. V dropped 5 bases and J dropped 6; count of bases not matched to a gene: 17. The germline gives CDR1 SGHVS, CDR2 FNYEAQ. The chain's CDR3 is CASSPTLLAGGGATEQYF. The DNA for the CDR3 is TGTGCCAGCAGCCCAACCCTACTAGCGGGAGGTGGGGCGACCGAGCAGTACTTC.

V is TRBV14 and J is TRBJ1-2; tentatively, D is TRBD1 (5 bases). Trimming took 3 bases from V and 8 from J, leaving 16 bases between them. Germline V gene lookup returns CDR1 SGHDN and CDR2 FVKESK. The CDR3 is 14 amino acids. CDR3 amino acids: CASSQGRSYGGYTF. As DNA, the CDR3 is TGTGCCAGCAGCCAGGGGCGGTCCTATGGAGGCTACACCTTC.

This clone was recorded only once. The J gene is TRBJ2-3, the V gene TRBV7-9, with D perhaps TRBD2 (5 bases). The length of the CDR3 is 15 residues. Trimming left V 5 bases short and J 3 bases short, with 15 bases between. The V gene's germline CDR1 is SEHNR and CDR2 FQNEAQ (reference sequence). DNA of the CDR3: TGTGCCAGCAGCATAAAGCGGAGTTTAACAGATACGCAGTATTTT. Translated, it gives CASSIKRSLTDTQYF.

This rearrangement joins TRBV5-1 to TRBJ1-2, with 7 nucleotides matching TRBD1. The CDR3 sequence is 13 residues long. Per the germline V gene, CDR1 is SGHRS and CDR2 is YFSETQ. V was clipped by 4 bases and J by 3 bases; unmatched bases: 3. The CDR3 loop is CASSGTGDYGYTF. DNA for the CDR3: TGCGCCAGCAGCGGTACAGGGGACTATGGCTACACCTTC. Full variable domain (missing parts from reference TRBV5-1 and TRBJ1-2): KAGVTQTPRYLIKTRGQQVTLSCSPISGHRSVSWYQQTPGQGLQFLFEYFSETQRNKGNFPGRFSGRQFSNSRSEMNVSTLELGDSALYLCASSGTGDYGYTFGSGTRLTVV.

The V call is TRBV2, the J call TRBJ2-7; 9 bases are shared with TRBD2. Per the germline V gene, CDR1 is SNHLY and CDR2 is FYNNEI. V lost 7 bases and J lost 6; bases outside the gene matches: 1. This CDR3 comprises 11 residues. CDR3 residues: CASKAGGEQYF. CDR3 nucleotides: TGTGCCAGCAAAGCGGGAGGCGAGCAGTACTTC.

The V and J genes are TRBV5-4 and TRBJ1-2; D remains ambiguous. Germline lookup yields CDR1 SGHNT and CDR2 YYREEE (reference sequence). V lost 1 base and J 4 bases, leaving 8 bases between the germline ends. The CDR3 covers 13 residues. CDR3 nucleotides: TGTGCCAGCAGCTTGAAGGGAACCTATGGCTACACCTTC. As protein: CASSLKGTYGYTF.

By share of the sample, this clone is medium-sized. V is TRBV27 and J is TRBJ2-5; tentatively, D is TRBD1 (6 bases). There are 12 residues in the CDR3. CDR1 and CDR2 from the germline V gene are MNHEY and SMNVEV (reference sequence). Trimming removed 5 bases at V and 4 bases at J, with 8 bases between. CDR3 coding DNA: TGTGCCAGCAGTCCAGGGGCAGAGACCCAGTACTTC. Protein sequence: CASSPGAETQYF.

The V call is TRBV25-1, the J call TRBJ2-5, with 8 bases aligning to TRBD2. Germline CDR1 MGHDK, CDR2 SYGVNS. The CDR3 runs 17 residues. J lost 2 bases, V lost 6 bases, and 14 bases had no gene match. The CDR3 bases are TGTGCCAGCAGCCGTCTAGCGGGTGTACCGGGGCAAGAGACCCAGTACTTC. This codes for CASSRLAGVPGQETQYF. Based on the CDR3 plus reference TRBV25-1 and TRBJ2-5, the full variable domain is EADIYQTPRYLVIGTGKKITLECSQTMGHDKMYWYQQDPGMELHLIHYSYGVNSTEKGDLSSESTVSRIRTEHFPLTLESARPSHTSQYLCASSRLAGVPGQETQYFGPGTRLLVL.

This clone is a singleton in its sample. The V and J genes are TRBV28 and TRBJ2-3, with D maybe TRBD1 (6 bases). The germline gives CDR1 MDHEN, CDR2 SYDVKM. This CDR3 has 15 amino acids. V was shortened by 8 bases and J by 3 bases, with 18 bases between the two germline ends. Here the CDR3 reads CASLKGHLGTDTQYF. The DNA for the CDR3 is TGTGCCAGCCTCAAGGGACACCTGGGGACAGATACGCAGTATTTT.

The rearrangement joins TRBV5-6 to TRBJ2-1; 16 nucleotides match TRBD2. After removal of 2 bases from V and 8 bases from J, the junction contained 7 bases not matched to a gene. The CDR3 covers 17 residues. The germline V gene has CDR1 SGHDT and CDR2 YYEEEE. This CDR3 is CASSLNSGTSGRDEQFF. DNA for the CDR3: TGTGCCAGCAGCTTAAATTCCGGGACTAGCGGGAGGGATGAGCAGTTCTTC.

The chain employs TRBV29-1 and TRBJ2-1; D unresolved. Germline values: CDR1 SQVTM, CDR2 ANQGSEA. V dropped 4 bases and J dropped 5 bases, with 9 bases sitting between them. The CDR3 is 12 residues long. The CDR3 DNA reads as TGCAGCGTTGTACAGTGGCACAATGAGCAGTTCTTC. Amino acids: CSVVQWHNEQFF.

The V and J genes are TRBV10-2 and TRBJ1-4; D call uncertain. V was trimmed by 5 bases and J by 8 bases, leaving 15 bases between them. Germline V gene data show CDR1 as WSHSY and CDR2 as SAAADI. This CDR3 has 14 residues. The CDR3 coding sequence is TGCGCCAGCAGTCGCGGCTCGGCGAGGGAAAAACTGTTTTTT. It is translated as CASSRGSAREKLFF.

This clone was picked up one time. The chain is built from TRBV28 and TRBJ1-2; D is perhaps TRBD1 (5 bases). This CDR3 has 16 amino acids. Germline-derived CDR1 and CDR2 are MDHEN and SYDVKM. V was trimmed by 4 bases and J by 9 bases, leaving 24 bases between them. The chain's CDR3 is CASSSGVGPSPLSYTF. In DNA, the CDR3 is TGTGCCAGCAGTTCGGGAGTGGGGCCTTCGCCCCTGAGCTACACCTTC.

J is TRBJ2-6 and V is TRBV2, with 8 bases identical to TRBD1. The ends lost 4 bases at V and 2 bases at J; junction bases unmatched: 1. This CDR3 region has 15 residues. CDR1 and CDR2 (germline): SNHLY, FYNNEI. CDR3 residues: CASSVQGAGANVLTF. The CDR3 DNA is TGTGCCAGCAGTGTACAGGGGGCTGGGGCCAACGTCCTGACTTTC.

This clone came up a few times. CDR3 sequence: CASSSSGGNTIYF. CDR3 sequence (DNA): TGTGCCAGCAGCTCTTCCGGTGGAAACACCATATATTTT. The chain couples TRBV9 to TRBJ1-3, with no clear D. The germline V gene has CDR1 SGDLS and CDR2 YYNGEE. Between the trimmed V and J ends, which lost 4 bases and 3 bases, there was a span of 8 bases. CDR3 size: 13 residues.

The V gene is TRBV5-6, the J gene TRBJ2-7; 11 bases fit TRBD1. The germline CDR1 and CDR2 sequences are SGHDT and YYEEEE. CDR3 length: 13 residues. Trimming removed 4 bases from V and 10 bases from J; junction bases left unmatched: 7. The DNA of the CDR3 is TGTGCCAGCAGCCCTTGGGACAGGGGGACTCAGTACTTC. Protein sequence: CASSPWDRGTQYF.

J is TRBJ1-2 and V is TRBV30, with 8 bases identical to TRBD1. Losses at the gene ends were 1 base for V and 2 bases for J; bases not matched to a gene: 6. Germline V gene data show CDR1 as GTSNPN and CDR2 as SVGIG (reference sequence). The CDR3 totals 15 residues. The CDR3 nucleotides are TGTGCCTGGAGTGGGACAGGGAACCCGAACTATGGCTACACCTTC. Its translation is CAWSGTGNPNYGYTF.

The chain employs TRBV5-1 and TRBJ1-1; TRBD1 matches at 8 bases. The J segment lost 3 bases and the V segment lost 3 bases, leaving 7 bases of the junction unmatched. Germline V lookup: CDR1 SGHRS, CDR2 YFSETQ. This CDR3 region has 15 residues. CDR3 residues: CASSSATGVDTEAFF. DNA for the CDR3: TGCGCCAGCAGCTCAGCGACAGGGGTCGACACTGAAGCTTTCTTT.

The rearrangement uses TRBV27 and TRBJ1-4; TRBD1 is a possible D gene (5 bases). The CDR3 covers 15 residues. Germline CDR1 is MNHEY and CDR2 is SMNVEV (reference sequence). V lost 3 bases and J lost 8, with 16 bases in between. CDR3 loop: CASSFRSGGREKLFF. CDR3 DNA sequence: TGTGCCAGCAGTTTTAGGTCGGGGGGTCGGGAAAAACTGTTTTTT.

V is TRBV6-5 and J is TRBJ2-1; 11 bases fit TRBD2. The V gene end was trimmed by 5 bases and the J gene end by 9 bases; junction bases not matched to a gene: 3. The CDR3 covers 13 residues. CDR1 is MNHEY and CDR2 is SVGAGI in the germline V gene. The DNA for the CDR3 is TGTGCCAGCAGTCCTACTAGCGGGGGTGAGCAGTTCTTC. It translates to CASSPTSGGEQFF.

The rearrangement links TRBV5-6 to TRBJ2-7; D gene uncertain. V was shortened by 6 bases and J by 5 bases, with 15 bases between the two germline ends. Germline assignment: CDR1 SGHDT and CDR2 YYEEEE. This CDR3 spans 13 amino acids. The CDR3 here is CASTLLGFDEQYF. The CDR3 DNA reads TGTGCCAGCACCCTTCTTGGGTTTGACGAGCAGTACTTC.

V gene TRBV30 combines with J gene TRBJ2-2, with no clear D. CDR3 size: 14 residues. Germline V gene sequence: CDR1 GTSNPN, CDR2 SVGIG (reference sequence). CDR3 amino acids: CASDRQSNTGELFF. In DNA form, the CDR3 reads TGTGCATCGGACCGACAATCGAACACCGGGGAGCTGTTTTTT. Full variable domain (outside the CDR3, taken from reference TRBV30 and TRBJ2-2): SQTIHQWPATLVQPVGSPLSLECTVEGTSNPNLYWYRQAAGRGLQLLFYSVGIGQISSEVPQNLSASRPQDRQFILSSKKLLLSDSGFYLCASDRQSNTGELFFGEGSRLTVL.

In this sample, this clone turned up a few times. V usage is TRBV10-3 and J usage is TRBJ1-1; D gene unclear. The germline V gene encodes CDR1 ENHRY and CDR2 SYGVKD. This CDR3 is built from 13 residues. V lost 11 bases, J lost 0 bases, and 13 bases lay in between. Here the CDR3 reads CAFREGLNTEAFF. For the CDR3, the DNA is TGTGCCTTCCGGGAAGGGCTGAACACTGAAGCTTTCTTT.